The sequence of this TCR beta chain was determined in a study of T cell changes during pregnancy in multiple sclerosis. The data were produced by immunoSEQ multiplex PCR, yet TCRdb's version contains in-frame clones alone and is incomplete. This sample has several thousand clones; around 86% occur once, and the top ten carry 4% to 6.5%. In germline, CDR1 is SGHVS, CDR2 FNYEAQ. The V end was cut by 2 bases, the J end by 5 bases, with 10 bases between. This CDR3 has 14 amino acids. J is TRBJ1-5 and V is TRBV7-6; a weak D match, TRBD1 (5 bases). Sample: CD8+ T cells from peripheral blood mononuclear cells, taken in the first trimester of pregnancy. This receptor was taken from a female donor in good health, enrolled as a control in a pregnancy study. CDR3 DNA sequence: TGTGCCAGCAGCTTATTTCGGGGGGATCAGCCCCAGCATTTT. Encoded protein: CASSLFRGDQPQHF.